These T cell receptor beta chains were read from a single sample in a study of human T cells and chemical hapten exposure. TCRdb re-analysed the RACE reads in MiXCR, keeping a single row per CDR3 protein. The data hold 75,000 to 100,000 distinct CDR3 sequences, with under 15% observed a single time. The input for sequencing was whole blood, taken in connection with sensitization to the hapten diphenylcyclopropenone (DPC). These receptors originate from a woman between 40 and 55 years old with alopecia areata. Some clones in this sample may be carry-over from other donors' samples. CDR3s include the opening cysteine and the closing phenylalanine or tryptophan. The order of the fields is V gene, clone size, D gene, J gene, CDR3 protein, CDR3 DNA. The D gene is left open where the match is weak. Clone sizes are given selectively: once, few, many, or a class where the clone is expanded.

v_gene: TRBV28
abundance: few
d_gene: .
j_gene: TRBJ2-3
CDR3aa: CASRSDGLTDTQYF
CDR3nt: TGTGCCAGCAGGTCGGACGGTCTCACAGATACGCAGTATTTT

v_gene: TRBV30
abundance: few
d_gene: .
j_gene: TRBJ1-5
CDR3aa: CAWSGSGPMHSNQPQHF
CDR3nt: TGTGCCTGGAGTGGGTCAGGGCCGATGCATAGCAATCAGCCCCAGCATTTT

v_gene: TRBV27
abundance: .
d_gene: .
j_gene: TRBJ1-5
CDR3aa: CASRTVQGSGNQPQHF
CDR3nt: TGTGCCAGCAGAACGGTACAGGGCTCGGGCAATCAGCCCCAGCATTTT

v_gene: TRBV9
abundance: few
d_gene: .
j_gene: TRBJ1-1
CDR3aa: CASSVVADREAFF
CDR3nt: TGTGCCAGCAGCGTAGTGGCAGATCGAGAAGCTTTCTTT

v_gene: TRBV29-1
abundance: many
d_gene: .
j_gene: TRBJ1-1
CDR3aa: CSATPANTEAFF
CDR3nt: TGCAGCGCTACCCCAGCGAACACTGAAGCTTTCTTT

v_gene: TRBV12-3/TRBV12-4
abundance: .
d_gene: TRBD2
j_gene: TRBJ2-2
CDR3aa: CASSLRGGRAAGELFF
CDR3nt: TGTGCCAGCAGTTTACGGGGCGGGAGGGCGGCCGGGGAGCTGTTTTTT

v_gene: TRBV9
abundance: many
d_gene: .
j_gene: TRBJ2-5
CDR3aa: CASGQSQETQYF
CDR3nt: TGTGCCAGTGGACAGAGTCAAGAGACCCAGTACTTC

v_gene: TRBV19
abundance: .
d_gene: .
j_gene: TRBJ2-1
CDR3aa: CASSISRSSYNEQFF
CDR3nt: TGTGCCAGTAGTATTAGCCGCAGCTCCTACAATGAGCAGTTCTTC

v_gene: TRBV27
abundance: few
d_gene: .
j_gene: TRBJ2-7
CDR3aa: CASSHGTGAKQYF
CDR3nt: TGTGCCAGCAGTCACGGGACGGGGGCAAAGCAGTACTTC

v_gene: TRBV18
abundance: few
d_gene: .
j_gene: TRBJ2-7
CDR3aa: CASSPTNIGALGGEQYF
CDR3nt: TGTGCCAGCTCACCGACCAATATTGGGGCACTCGGAGGCGAGCAGTACTTC

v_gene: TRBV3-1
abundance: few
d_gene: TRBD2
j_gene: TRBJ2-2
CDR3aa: CASSPTGTTYTGELFF
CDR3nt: TGTGCCAGCAGCCCAACCGGGACTACCTACACCGGGGAGCTGTTTTTT

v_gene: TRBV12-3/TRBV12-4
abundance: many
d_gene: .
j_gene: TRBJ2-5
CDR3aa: CASSPLGETQYF
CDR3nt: TGTGCCAGCAGCCCCCTAGGGGAGACCCAGTACTTC

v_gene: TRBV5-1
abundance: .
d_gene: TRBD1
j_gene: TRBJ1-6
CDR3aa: CASSRGQGSSPLHF
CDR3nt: TGCGCCAGCAGCCGCGGACAGGGTTCTTCACCCCTCCACTTT

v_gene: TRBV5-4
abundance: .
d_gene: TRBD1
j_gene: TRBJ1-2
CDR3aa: CASSQGQRNYGYTF
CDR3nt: TGTGCCAGCAGCCAGGGACAGAGAAACTATGGCTACACCTTC

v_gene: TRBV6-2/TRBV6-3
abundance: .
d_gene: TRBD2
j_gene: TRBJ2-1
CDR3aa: CASSYVAGTSGQFF
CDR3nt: TGTGCCAGCAGTTACGTAGCCGGGACTAGCGGGCAGTTCTTC

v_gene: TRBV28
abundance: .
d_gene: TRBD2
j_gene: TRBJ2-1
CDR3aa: CASSRGASGMNEQFF
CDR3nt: TGTGCCAGCAGCCGAGGGGCTAGCGGGATGAATGAGCAGTTCTTC

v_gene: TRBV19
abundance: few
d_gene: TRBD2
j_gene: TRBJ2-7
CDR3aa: CASSRAGTVSYEQYF
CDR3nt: TGTGCCAGTAGCAGAGCGGGAACGGTCTCCTACGAGCAGTACTTC

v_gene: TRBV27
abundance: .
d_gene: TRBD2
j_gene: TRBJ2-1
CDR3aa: CASSFGGSAYNEQFF
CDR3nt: TGTGCCAGCAGTTTCGGCGGGAGCGCCTACAATGAGCAGTTCTTC

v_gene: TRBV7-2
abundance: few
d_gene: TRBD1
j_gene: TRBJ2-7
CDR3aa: CASSSDRGSFYEQYF
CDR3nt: TGTGCCAGCAGCTCGGACAGGGGTTCTTTCTACGAGCAGTACTTC

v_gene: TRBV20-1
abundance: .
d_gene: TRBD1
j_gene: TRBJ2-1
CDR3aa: CSARESPGQGTHEQFF
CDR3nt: TGCAGTGCTAGAGAGTCACCGGGACAGGGGACCCATGAGCAGTTCTTC

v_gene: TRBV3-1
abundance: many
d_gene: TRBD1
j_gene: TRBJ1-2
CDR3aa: CASSQRGTGGRGYTF
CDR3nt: TGTGCCAGCAGCCAGAGGGGGACAGGAGGAAGAGGCTACACCTTC

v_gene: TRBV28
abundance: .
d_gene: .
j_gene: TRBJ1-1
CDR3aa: CASKGPHAMNTEAFF
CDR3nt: TGTGCCAGCAAGGGGCCACATGCTATGAACACTGAAGCTTTCTTT

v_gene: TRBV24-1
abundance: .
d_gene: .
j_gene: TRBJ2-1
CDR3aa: CATSDPGHENEQFF
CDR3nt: TGTGCCACCAGTGATCCGGGACATGAGAATGAGCAGTTCTTC

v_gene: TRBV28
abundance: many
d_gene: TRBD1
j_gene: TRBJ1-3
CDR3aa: CASSFRDRAGNTIYF
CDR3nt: TGTGCCAGCAGTTTCCGGGACAGGGCTGGAAACACCATATATTTT

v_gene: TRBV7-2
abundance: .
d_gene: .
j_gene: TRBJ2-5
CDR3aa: CVSSLAGGQQETQYF
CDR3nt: TGTGTCAGCAGCTTGGCTGGCGGTCAACAAGAGACCCAGTACTTC

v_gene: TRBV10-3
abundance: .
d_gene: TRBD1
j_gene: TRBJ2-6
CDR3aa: CATQGTVDGANVLTF
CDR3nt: TGTGCCACACAAGGGACAGTCGATGGGGCCAACGTCCTGACTTTC

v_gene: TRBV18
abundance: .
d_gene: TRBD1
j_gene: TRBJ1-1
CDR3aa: CASSRQARGTEAFF
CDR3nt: TGTGCCAGCTCGAGACAGGCCAGGGGGACTGAAGCTTTCTTT

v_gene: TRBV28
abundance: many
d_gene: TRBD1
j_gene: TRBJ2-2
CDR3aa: CASGSGQGLDTGELFF
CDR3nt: TGTGCCAGCGGGTCCGGACAGGGGTTGGACACCGGGGAGCTGTTTTTT

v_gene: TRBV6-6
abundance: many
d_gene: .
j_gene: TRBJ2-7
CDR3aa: CASSYQGSSYEQYF
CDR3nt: TGTGCCAGCAGTTACCAGGGAAGCTCCTACGAGCAGTACTTC

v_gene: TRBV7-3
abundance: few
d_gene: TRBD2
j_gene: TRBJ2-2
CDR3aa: CASSRIPGLAPNTGELFF
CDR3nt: TGTGCCAGCAGCCGAATTCCGGGACTAGCGCCGAACACCGGGGAGCTGTTTTTT

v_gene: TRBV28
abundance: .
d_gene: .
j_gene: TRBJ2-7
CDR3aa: CASTDQGLGIYEQYF
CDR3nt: TGTGCCAGCACGGACCAGGGTTTGGGGATCTACGAGCAGTACTTC

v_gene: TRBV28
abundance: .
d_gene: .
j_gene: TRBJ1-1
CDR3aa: CASSPWLNTEAFF
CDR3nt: TGTGCCAGCAGTCCTTGGCTGAACACTGAAGCTTTCTTT

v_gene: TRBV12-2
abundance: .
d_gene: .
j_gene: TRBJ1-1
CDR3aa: CASRSKTSYTRGTEAFF
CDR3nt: TGTGCAAGTCGCTCCAAAACTTCCTACACCAGGGGCACTGAAGCTTTCTTT

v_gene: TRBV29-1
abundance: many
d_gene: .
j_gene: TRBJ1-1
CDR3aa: CSVESGNTEAFF
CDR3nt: TGCAGCGTTGAATCGGGGAACACTGAAGCTTTCTTT

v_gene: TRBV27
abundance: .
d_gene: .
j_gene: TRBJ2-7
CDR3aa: CASSFFGLKYF
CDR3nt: TGTGCCAGCAGTTTTTTCGGGTTAAAATACTTC

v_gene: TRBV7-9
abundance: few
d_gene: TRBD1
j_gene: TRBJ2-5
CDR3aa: CASSLGTGDQETQYF
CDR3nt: TGTGCCAGCAGCTTGGGGACAGGGGACCAAGAGACCCAGTACTTC

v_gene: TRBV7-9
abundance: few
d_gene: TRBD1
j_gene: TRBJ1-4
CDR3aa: CASSLSTGLNEKLFF
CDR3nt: TGTGCCAGCAGCTTGTCGACAGGGCTCAATGAAAAACTGTTTTTT

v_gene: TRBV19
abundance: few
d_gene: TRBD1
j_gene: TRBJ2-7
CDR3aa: CASTGGQGSSYEQYF
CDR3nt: TGTGCCAGTACCGGGGGACAGGGTAGCTCCTACGAGCAGTACTTC

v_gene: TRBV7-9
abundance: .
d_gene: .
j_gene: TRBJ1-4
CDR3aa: CASSLVSGALNEKLFF
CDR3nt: TGTGCCAGCAGCTTAGTTTCAGGGGCGCTTAATGAAAAACTGTTTTTT

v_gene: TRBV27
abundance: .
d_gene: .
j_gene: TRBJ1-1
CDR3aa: CASSLSRGTINTEAFF
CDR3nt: TGTGCCAGCAGTTTATCCAGGGGCACAATCAACACTGAAGCTTTCTTT

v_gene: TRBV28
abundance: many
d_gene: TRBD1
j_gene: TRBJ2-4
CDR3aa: CASSLSGGATKNIQYF
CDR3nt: TGTGCCAGCAGTCTCTCAGGGGGCGCGACCAAAAACATTCAGTACTTC

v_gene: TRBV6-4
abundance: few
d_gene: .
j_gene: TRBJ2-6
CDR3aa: CASSGPIHSGANVLTF
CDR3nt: TGTGCCAGCAGTGGGCCTATTCATTCTGGGGCCAACGTCCTGACTTTC

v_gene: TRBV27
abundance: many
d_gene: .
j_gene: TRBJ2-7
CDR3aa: CASSFSGSYEQYF
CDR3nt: TGTGCCAGCAGTTTTTCCGGTTCCTACGAGCAGTACTTC

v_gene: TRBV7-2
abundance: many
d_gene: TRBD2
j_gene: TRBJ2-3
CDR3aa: CASSRRLAGDRTDTQYF
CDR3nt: TGTGCCAGCAGCCGCCGGCTAGCGGGAGATAGGACAGATACGCAGTATTTT

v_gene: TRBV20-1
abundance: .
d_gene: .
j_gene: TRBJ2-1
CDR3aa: CSAVDNEQFF
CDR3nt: TGCAGTGCCGTGGACAATGAGCAGTTCTTC

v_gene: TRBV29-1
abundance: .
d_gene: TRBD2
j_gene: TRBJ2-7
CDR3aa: CSVWTSGNYEQYF
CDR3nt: TGCAGCGTTTGGACTAGCGGGAACTACGAGCAGTACTTC

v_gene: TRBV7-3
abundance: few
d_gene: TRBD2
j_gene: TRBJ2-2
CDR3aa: CASSYSGTRGTGELFF
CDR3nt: TGTGCCAGCAGCTATAGCGGGACAAGGGGTACCGGGGAGCTGTTTTTT

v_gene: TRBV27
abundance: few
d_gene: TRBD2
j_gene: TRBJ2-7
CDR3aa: CASGLAGVIDEQYF
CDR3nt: TGTGCCAGCGGGTTAGCGGGAGTAATCGACGAGCAGTACTTC

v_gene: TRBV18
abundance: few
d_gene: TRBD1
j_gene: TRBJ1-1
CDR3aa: CASSPGTALNTEAFF
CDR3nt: TGTGCCAGCTCACCAGGGACAGCGTTGAACACTGAAGCTTTCTTT

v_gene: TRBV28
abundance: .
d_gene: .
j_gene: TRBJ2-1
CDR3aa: CASSLGYRPGAYNEQFF
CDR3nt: TGTGCCAGCAGTTTAGGATATCGGCCGGGGGCCTACAATGAGCAGTTCTTC

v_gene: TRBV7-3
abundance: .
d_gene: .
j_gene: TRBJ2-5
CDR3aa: CASSLNWLEETQYF
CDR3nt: TGTGCCAGCAGTCTAAATTGGCTGGAAGAGACCCAGTACTTC

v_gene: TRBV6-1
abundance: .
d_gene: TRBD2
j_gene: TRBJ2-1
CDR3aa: CASSEVPSKAGVINEQFF
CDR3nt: TGTGCCAGCAGTGAAGTCCCAAGTAAGGCGGGAGTAATTAATGAGCAGTTCTTC

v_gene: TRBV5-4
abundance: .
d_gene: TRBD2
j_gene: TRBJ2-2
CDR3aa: CASSSPLAGVTVELFF
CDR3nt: TGTGCCAGCAGCTCCCCTCTAGCGGGAGTGACCGTGGAGCTGTTTTTT

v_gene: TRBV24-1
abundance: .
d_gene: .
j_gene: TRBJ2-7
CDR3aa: CATSLPDHPYEQYF
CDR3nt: TGTGCCACCAGCCTTCCAGACCACCCCTACGAGCAGTACTTC

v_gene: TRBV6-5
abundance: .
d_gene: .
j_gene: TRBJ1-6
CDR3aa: CASSYGMTGTNDSPLHF
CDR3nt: TGTGCCAGCAGTTACGGAATGACCGGGACGAACGACTCACCCCTCCACTTT

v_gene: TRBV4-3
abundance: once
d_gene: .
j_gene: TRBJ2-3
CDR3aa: CASSRTSTDTQYF
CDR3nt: TGCGCCAGCAGCCGGACTAGCACAGATACGCAGTATTTT

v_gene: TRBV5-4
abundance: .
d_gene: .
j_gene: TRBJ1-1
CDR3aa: CASSLVRGDTEAFF
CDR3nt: TGTGCCAGCAGCTTGGTACGAGGGGACACTGAAGCTTTCTTT

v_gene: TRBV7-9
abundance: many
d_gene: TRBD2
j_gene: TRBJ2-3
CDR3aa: CASSTSGGWPRDTQYF
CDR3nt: TGTGCCAGCTCCACCTCGGGAGGCTGGCCGCGAGATACGCAGTATTTT